The entry below gives a single T cell receptor (beta chain) sequence along with its context. This entry is derived from a study of immune cell composition in non-small cell lung cancer. Germline CDR1 is SGHDT and CDR2 is YYEEEE. There are 15 residues in the CDR3. Trimming took 4 bases from V and 2 from J, leaving 13 bases between them. Method: immunoSEQ multiplex PCR; TCRdb's copy keeps in-frame clones and lacks some. The profile shows 2,200 or so clones, about nine tenths of them singletons. The sequenced sample consisted of lung tumor tissue. The source of this sequence is a human donor with non-small cell lung cancer. The chain carries TRBV5-6 and TRBJ2-1; D possibly corresponds to TRBD1 (5 bases). In nucleotides, the CDR3 is TGTGCCAGCAGCCCCCCCCAGGGAACCTACAATGAGCAGTTCTTC. Its translation is CASSPPQGTYNEQFF.